Below, 31 T cell receptor beta chains from the same sample are listed, as sequenced in a study of blood T cell repertoires in COVID-19. Assay used: immunoSEQ multiplex PCR; TCRdb lists only in-frame clones, some missing. The table has 250,000 to 350,000 clones, 75% to 90% seen once. The sequenced sample consisted of peripheral blood. Source of these receptors: a man aged 30 to 39 with acute or convalescent COVID-19.

The chain recombines TRBV19 with TRBJ1-2; D is perhaps TRBD1 (6 bases). The CDR3 is 16 amino acids. The V gene's germline CDR1 is LNHDA and CDR2 SQIVND (reference sequence). V lost 2 bases to trimming and J lost 0 bases, with 13 bases between them. The CDR3 spells CASSIIRTVANYGYTF. DNA of the CDR3: TGTGCCAGTAGTATAATCCGGACAGTTGCTAACTATGGCTACACCTTC.

This chain connects TRBV18 to TRBJ1-5; tentative D call: TRBD1 (5 bases). V lost 0 bases to trimming and J lost 2 bases, with 11 bases between them. In germline, CDR1 is KGHSH, CDR2 LQKENI. The CDR3 loop spans 16 amino acids. The CDR3 DNA is TGTGCCAGCTCACCACCGACGACCAGGGGCAATCAGCCCCAGCATTTT. As protein: CASSPPTTRGNQPQHF.

This clone was recorded a few times. The CDR3 loop reads CASSQDVWDRAGYGYTF. CDR3 coding DNA: TGTGCCAGCAGCCAAGATGTTTGGGACAGGGCGGGCTATGGCTACACCTTC. The chain employs TRBV4-2 and TRBJ1-2, with TRBD1 matching over 9 bases. The CDR3 consists of 17 residues. From germline, CDR1 is LGHNA and CDR2 YNFKEQ. The V segment lost 0 bases and the J segment 4 bases; nucleotides outside the gene matches: 9.

The chain combines TRBV28 with TRBJ2-5, with TRBD1 as a possible D gene (6 bases). CDR1 and CDR2 (germline): MDHEN, SYDVKM. V dropped 3 bases and J dropped 1 base, with 9 bases sitting between them. There are 14 residues in the CDR3. CDR3 DNA: TGTGCCAGCAGTTTGTCAGGGGCCCAAGAGACCCAGTACTTC. Its protein product is CASSLSGAQETQYF.

The chain recombines TRBV5-1 with TRBJ1-2, with 9 nucleotides matching TRBD1. The CDR3 sequence is 16 residues long. Germline values: CDR1 SGHRS, CDR2 YFSETQ. The trim removed 2 bases at V and 1 base at J, leaving 6 bases unmatched. The DNA for the CDR3 is TGCGCCAGCAGCTTAGGGACAGGGAGTAGTAACTATGGCTACACCTTC. Translating gives CASSLGTGSSNYGYTF.

V usage is TRBV28 and J usage is TRBJ2-7; TRBD1 matches at 7 bases. The CDR3 covers 12 residues. V was pared by 8 bases and J by 5 bases, with 6 bases of the junction left unmatched. CDR1 is MDHEN, CDR2 SYDVKM, per germline. CDR3 residues: CASHDRVNEQYF. CDR3 DNA: TGTGCCAGCCACGACAGGGTTAACGAGCAGTACTTC.

This chain connects TRBV27 to TRBJ1-2, with TRBD1 identical over 9 bases. The length of the CDR3 is 12 residues. Germline assignment: CDR1 MNHEY and CDR2 SMNVEV (reference sequence). With 6 bases clipped from V and 7 bases from J, the junction kept 3 bases outside the gene matches. The CDR3 spells CASRDRGGGYTF. CDR3 DNA sequence: TGTGCCAGCAGGGACAGGGGTGGTGGCTACACCTTC.

This chain uses TRBV28 with TRBJ2-7, with D unclear. V was pared by 3 bases and J by 7 bases, with 4 bases between. CDR1 and CDR2 from the germline V gene are MDHEN and SYDVKM. The CDR3 has 10 residues. The CDR3: CASSLREQYF. In DNA form, the CDR3 reads TGTGCCAGCAGTTTGCGTGAGCAGTACTTC.

The rearrangement joins TRBV29-1 to TRBJ2-3; 9 nucleotides line up with TRBD1. This CDR3 comprises 15 residues. J gave up 2 bases and V 7 bases, and 10 bases lay outside the gene matches. Germline CDR1 and CDR2: SQVTM and ANQGSEA. The CDR3 DNA reads as TGCAGCGCCGGCGGGGGACAGGGTCTCACAGATACGCAGTATTTT. This translates into CSAGGGQGLTDTQYF.

This chain links TRBV30 with TRBJ1-1, with D perhaps TRBD1 (5 bases). The CDR3 runs 14 residues. V was trimmed by 0 bases and J by 4 bases, leaving 12 bases between them. Germline V gene sequence: CDR1 GTSNPN, CDR2 SVGIG (reference sequence). Written as DNA, the CDR3 is TGTGCCTGGAGTGTACAAATGGGGGGCACTGAAGCTTTCTTT. It translates to CAWSVQMGGTEAFF.

The rearrangement links TRBV24-1 to TRBJ1-5, with 9 bases matching TRBD1. CDR3 size: 15 residues. Germline V gene sequence: CDR1 KGHDR, CDR2 SFDVKD. V was clipped by 4 bases and J by 12 bases; unmatched bases: 12. For the CDR3, the DNA is TGTGCCACCAGTGACGACCGACAGGGGGGGGGTAACCAGCATTTT. This encodes CATSDDRQGGGNQHF.

The V and J genes are TRBV1 and TRBJ1-1; TRBD1, the D gene given by the table, was not confirmed from the DNA. TRBV1 is a pseudogene. The CDR3 is 20 amino acids. The CDR3 is CTSSQCDAGQGVTLNTEAFF. CDR3 in DNA: TGCACCAGCAGCCAATGTGATGCGGGACAGGGGGTAACTCTGAACACTGAAGCTTTCTTT.

CDR3 loop: CASEEGGLPGTQYF. The CDR3 DNA reads TGTGCCAGCGAAGAAGGGGGACTACCCGGGACCCAGTACTTC. V gene TRBV2 combines with J gene TRBJ2-5; D might be TRBD2 (7 bases). V was trimmed by 8 bases and J by 7 bases, leaving 20 bases between them. The CDR3 extends over 14 amino acids. Germline CDR1 reads SNHLY; CDR2 reads FYNNEI.

The chain is built from TRBV7-9 and TRBJ1-1; TRBD1 is a possible D gene (5 bases). The length of the CDR3 is 15 residues. The germline V gene has CDR1 SEHNR and CDR2 FQNEAQ (reference sequence). Trimming shortened V by 4 bases and J by 3 bases, and 15 bases separated the two germline ends. The CDR3 bases are TGTGCCAGCAGCTCCCCGCGGACATACGACACTGAAGCTTTCTTT. Translation gives CASSSPRTYDTEAFF.

The chain recombines TRBV24-1 with TRBJ2-1; 8 bases are shared with TRBD2. V dropped 3 bases and J dropped 5; count of bases not matched to a gene: 8. Germline V gives CDR1 KGHDR, CDR2 SFDVKD. The CDR3 runs to 16 residues. This chain's CDR3 is CATSDDSAGENNEQFF. CDR3 in DNA: TGTGCCACCAGTGATGATTCAGCGGGAGAGAACAATGAGCAGTTCTTC.

This clone appeared a single time. V is TRBV25-1 and J is TRBJ1-2, with D tentatively TRBD1 (6 bases). V lost 7 bases and J 4 bases, leaving 10 bases between the germline ends. Germline CDR1 is MGHDK and CDR2 is SYGVNS. The length of the CDR3 is 12 residues. The CDR3 DNA reads TGTGCCAGCACCCAGGGGTCCTATGGCTACACCTTC. It is translated as CASTQGSYGYTF.

This clone is a singleton in its sample. This chain joins TRBV28 and TRBJ2-7; a possible D gene is TRBD2 (5 bases). V lost 4 bases and J lost 6, with 13 bases in between. Germline V gene data show CDR1 as MDHEN and CDR2 as SYDVKM. The CDR3 length is 13 residues. The CDR3 spells CASSSRIEGEQYF. CDR3 coding DNA: TGTGCCAGCAGTTCCAGGATAGAGGGCGAGCAGTACTTC.

The J gene is TRBJ2-7, the V gene TRBV11-2, with D uncertain. Trimming shortened V by 5 bases and J by 6 bases, and 14 bases separated the two germline ends. Germline CDR1 and CDR2: SGHAT and FQNNGV. CDR3 length: 13 residues. CDR3 amino acids: CASSRPLGSEQYF. In DNA, the CDR3 is TGTGCCAGCAGCCGTCCCCTCGGGTCCGAGCAGTACTTC.

This chain connects TRBV28 to TRBJ1-1; 7 bases agree with TRBD1. CDR1 and CDR2 from the germline V gene are MDHEN and SYDVKM. Losses at the gene ends were 5 bases for V and 5 bases for J; bases not matched to a gene: 5. This CDR3 is built from 13 residues. In DNA, the CDR3 is TGTGCCAGCAGTCTAACAGGGGTGACTGAAGCTTTCTTT. The encoded protein is CASSLTGVTEAFF.

The chain is built from TRBV5-1 and TRBJ2-1; TRBD2 matches 13 bases. The junction had 0 bases not matched to a gene; V was cut back by 3 bases and J by 3 bases. The CDR3 is made up of 15 amino acids. Germline-derived CDR1 and CDR2 are SGHRS and YFSETQ. CDR3 sequence (DNA): TGCGCCAGCAGCTGGACTAGCGGGGGCTACAATGAGCAGTTCTTC. It codes for CASSWTSGGYNEQFF. Drawing the rest from reference TRBV5-1 and TRBJ2-1, the complete variable domain is KAGVTQTPRYLIKTRGQQVTLSCSPISGHRSVSWYQQTPGQGLQFLFEYFSETQRNKGNFPGRFSGRQFSNSRSEMNVSTLELGDSALYLCASSWTSGGYNEQFFGPGTRLTVL.

This clone was counted a few times. The chain couples TRBV5-4 to TRBJ1-4; maybe TRBD1 (6 bases). The CDR3 consists of 14 residues. CDR1 and CDR2 from the germline V gene are SGHNT and YYREEE (reference sequence). Trimming cost V 4 bases and J 8 bases, with 15 bases left between them. DNA of the CDR3: TGTGCCAGCAGCCAGGACAGCCGTCCAGAAAAACTGTTTTTT. Protein sequence: CASSQDSRPEKLFF.

Turning to this clone: At one boundary the junction diverges from the germline segment, which might be a read error. The chain is built from TRBV7-7 and TRBJ2-7; a possible D gene is TRBD2 (6 bases). Germline V lookup: CDR1 SSHAT, CDR2 FNYEAQ (reference sequence). The CDR3 covers 15 residues. In DNA, the CDR3 is TGTGCTAGCAGCCAAGGTGCCGGGGAGGTCTACGAGCAGTACTTC. As protein: CASSQGAGEVYEQYF. Full variable domain (outside the CDR3, taken from reference TRBV7-7 and TRBJ2-7): GAGVSQSPRYKVTKRGQDVTLRCDPISSHATLYWYQQALGQGPEFLTYFNYEAQPDKSGLPSDRFSAERPEGSISTLTIQRTEQRDSAMYRCASSQGAGEVYEQYFGPGTRLTVT.

The chain recombines TRBV6-5 with TRBJ1-2, with a tentative D call TRBD1 (6 bases). The length of the CDR3 is 15 residues. Germline CDR1 is MNHEY and CDR2 is SVGAGI. The V end was cut by 7 bases, the J end by 3 bases, with 18 bases between. The CDR3 is CASTAGAARYYGYTF. The CDR3 DNA reads TGTGCCAGCACCGCGGGGGCAGCGCGATACTATGGCTACACCTTC.

CDR3 residues: CASLGQGYQPQHF. The CDR3, as DNA: TGTGCCAGCCTTGGACAGGGGTATCAGCCCCAGCATTTT. The V call is TRBV6-5, the J call TRBJ1-5, with 9 positions matching TRBD1. The CDR3 is 13 residues long. Germline lookup yields CDR1 MNHEY and CDR2 SVGAGI. The ends lost 8 bases at V and 5 bases at J; junction bases unmatched: 4.

V and J are TRBV3-1 (or the pseudogene TRBV3-2) and TRBJ2-1, with TRBD2 matching over 7 bases. J was trimmed by 8 bases and V by 7 bases; bases with no gene match: 11. The CDR3 runs 14 residues. Germline V lookup: CDR1 LGHDT, CDR2 YNNKEL (reference sequence). DNA of the CDR3: TGTGCCAGCAACACATTGGGGGGGAGCGATGAGCAGTTCTTC. Translation: CASNTLGGSDEQFF.

This clone was seen a handful of times. The CDR3 DNA reads as TGTGCCAGCGGTTGGGGTATTACAGGGGGCTACACTGAAGCTTTCTTT. Translation: CASGWGITGGYTEAFF. The chain uses TRBV2 and TRBJ1-1, with 9 bases matching TRBD1. The V and J ends lost 8 bases and 3 bases, in that order; junction bases with no gene match: 13. CDR3 length: 16 amino acids. Germline CDR1 SNHLY, CDR2 FYNNEI. The entire variable domain, with the rest obtained from reference TRBV2 and TRBJ1-1, is as follows: EPEVTQTPSHQVTQMGQEVILRCVPISNHLYFYWYRQILGQKVEFLVSFYNNEISEKSEIFDDQFSVERPDGSNFTLKIRSTKLEDSAMYFCASGWGITGGYTEAFFGQGTRLTVV.

The V call is TRBV9, the J call TRBJ2-5, with D maybe TRBD1 (6 bases). Germline V lookup: CDR1 SGDLS, CDR2 YYNGEE. The CDR3 is made up of 14 amino acids. Trimming cost V 5 bases and J 4 bases, with 15 bases left between them. DNA for the CDR3: TGTGCCAGCAGTGTAAACAGGGTGGGAGAGACCCAGTACTTC. Translated, it gives CASSVNRVGETQYF. Supplemented by reference TRBV9 and TRBJ2-5, the full variable domain reads DSGVTQTPKHLITATGQRVTLRCSPRSGDLSVYWYQQSLDQGLQFLIQYYNGEERAKGNILERFSAQQFPDLHSELNLSSLELGDSALYFCASSVNRVGETQYFGPGTRLLVL.

This chain uses TRBV7-3 with TRBJ1-1; D possibly corresponds to TRBD1 (5 bases). V lost 6 bases, J lost 6 bases, and 14 bases lay in between. Germline CDR1 SGHTA, CDR2 FQGTGA. The length of the CDR3 is 13 residues. The CDR3 DNA reads as TGTGCCAGCAGGTATGACAGTCGCGCTGAAGCTTTCTTT. Translating it yields CASRYDSRAEAFF. The complete variable domain, with remaining parts taken from reference TRBV7-3 and TRBJ1-1, reads GAGVSQTPSNKVTEKGKYVELRCDPISGHTALYWYRQSLGQGPEFLIYFQGTGAADDSGLPNDRFFAVRPEGSVSTLKIQRTERGDSAVYLCASRYDSRAEAFFGQGTRLTVV.

The chain recombines TRBV28 with TRBJ1-1; TRBD1 agrees at 9 bases. The CDR3 sequence is 13 residues long. Germline lookup yields CDR1 MDHEN and CDR2 SYDVKM. Trimming cost V 5 bases and J 4 bases; bases outside gene matches: 2. CDR3 in amino acids: CASSGTGITEAFF. The CDR3 DNA reads TGTGCCAGCAGTGGGACAGGGATCACTGAAGCTTTCTTT.

The gene calls are TRBV19 and TRBJ1-4; D call uncertain. Trimming shortened V by 4 bases and J by 2 bases, and 17 bases separated the two germline ends. Germline V CDR1 and CDR2: LNHDA, SQIVND (reference sequence). The CDR3 extends over 17 amino acids. The CDR3 is CASSTPQLGVTNEKLFF. The CDR3 bases are TGTGCCAGTAGTACTCCACAGCTCGGTGTTACTAATGAAAAACTGTTTTTT.

This clone showed up just a few times. V and J are TRBV18 and TRBJ1-2; D uncertain. This CDR3 has 13 residues. CDR1 KGHSH and CDR2 LQKENI come from the germline V gene. Deletions cut 3 bases from V and 6 bases from J, with 11 bases between. The CDR3 DNA follows: TGTGCCAGCTCACCGTTGGACTTTCATGGCTACACCTTC. Translation: CASSPLDFHGYTF.